Here is one T cell receptor (beta chain) with its context. Its antigen remains unknown. Additional DNA sequences in this sample encode the identical CDR3. The method was immunoSEQ multiplex PCR; TCRdb's version includes in-frame clones alone and lacks a portion of them. The data show approximately 2.4 million clones, 95% seen once. This record belongs to a study of shared clonotypes between healthy human individuals. Study-level findings and limits: Generally, naive subsets came out with larger estimated richness than memory subsets. Sequencing of the sorted subsets was shown by rarefaction to be incomplete despite large depth.

CDR3 length: 15 amino acids. Between the trimmed V and J ends, which lost 0 bases and 0 bases, there was a span of 8 bases. CDR1 LGHNA and CDR2 YSLEER come from the germline V gene. Those who donated were healthy HIV-negative adults, with no recent acute infections or vaccinations reported. The chain is built from TRBV4-3 and TRBJ1-1; no clear D. The sequence derives from a man younger than 30 in good health. The sequenced material came from naive CD4+ T cells sorted from blood. As for subset: CD45RA+ positively selected. The CDR3 spells CASSQDLTVNTEAFF. The CDR3 coding sequence is TGCGCCAGCAGCCAAGACCTGACTGTGAACACTGAAGCTTTCTTT.